This TCR beta chain stems from a study of regulatory T cells in long-lasting Graves disease. The TCR beta library used iRepertoire HTBI primers with Arm-PCR amplification of CDR3. TCRdb reanalysed the multiplex PCR reads using MiXCR and keeps one entry per CDR3 protein. The data contain 400,000 to 500,000 distinct CDR3 sequences, 14% of them singletons. Time point: newly diagnosed GD, antithyroid drugs for less than 3 months. Isolated PBMC RNA provided the starting material for the TCR library. Trimming left V 6 bases short and J 2 bases short, with 13 bases between. CDR1 is LGHNT and CDR2 is FRNRAP in the germline V gene. This CDR3 contains 14 residues. This clonotype was picked up a small number of times. These same data were also listed under a study on T cells in Graves' hyperthyroidism and ophthalmopathy.

The rearrangement links TRBV12-5 to TRBJ1-2; D perhaps matches TRBD1 (5 bases). The source of this sequence is a woman in her fifties or sixties with Graves disease. The starting material was peripheral blood mononuclear cells (PBMCs), obtained at new diagnosis, from a patient treated with antithyroid drugs. CDR3 residues: CASGSFPGNYGYTF. CDR3 bases: TGTGCTAGTGGGTCTTTCCCAGGGAACTATGGCTACACCTTC.